The T cell receptor (beta chain) under discussion was sequenced for a study of blood T cell repertoires in COVID-19. The overall study: The United States, Italy and Spain supplied acute and convalescent COVID-19 samples.

Enrolment of Seattle patients took place during active infection, and they were followed longitudinally. Original analysis: The assay estimated nucleated cells by amplifying reference gene primers. TCRdb keeps only in-frame clones here, not all; method: immunoSEQ multiplex PCR. The V and J calls and clone size are taken from that table; D and trimming were inferred from the DNA. The sample carries some 350,000 clones, around 87% recorded once. Trimming cost V 1 base and J 4 bases, with 8 bases left between them. This CDR3 comprises 14 residues. CDR1 is SGHNT and CDR2 is YENEEA in the germline V gene. The source material was peripheral blood. This clonotype originated in a woman aged 45 to 65 with COVID-19, enrolled during active disease. The chain is built from TRBV11-3 and TRBJ2-1, with D possibly TRBD1 on 6 matching bases. The CDR3 nucleotides read TGTGCCAGCAGCTTAGTAGGGGGTTACAATGAGCAGTTCTTC. Translated: CASSLVGGYNEQFF.